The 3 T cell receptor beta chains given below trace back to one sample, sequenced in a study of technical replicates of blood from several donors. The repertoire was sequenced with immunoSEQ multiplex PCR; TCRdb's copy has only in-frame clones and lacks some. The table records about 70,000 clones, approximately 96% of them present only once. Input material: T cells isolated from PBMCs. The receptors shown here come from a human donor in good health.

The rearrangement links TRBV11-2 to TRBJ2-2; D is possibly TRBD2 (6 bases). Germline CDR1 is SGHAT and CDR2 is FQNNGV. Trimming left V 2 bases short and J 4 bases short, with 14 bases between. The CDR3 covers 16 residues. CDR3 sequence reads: CASSLYGGPGTGELFF. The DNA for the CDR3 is TGTGCCAGCAGCTTATATGGAGGGCCGGGCACCGGGGAGCTGTTTTTT. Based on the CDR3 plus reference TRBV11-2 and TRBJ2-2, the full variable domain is EAGVAQSPRYKIIEKRQSVAFWCNPISGHATLYWYQQILGQGPKLLIQFQNNGVVDDSQLPKDRFSAERLKGVDSTLKIQPAKLEDSAVYLCASSLYGGPGTGELFFGEGSRLTVL.

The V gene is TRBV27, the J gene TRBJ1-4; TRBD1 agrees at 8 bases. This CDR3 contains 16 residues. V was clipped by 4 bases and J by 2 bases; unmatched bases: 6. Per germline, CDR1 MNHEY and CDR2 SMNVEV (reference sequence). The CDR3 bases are TGTGCCAGCAGTTCTGCAGGGGGCGGCACTAATGAAAAACTGTTTTTT. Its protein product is CASSSAGGGTNEKLFF.

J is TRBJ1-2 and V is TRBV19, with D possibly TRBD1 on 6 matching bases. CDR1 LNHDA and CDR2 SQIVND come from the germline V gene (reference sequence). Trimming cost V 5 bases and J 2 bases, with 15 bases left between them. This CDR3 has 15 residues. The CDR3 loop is CASSETGTHNYGYTF. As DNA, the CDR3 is TGTGCCAGTAGTGAGACAGGAACTCACAACTATGGCTACACCTTC.